The 24 T cell receptor beta chains reported below all come from one sample, sequenced in a study of blood T cell repertoires in COVID-19. Generated by immunoSEQ multiplex PCR, the TCRdb table keeps only in-frame clones and is missing some. The sample lists fewer than 75,000 clones, almost 95% occurring once. Material for sequencing was peripheral blood. These receptors all stem from a man aged 45-65 years with active COVID-19.

The genes are TRBV28 and TRBJ1-2; 12 nucleotides agree with TRBD1. After removal of 5 bases from V and 4 bases from J, the junction contained 11 bases not matched to a gene. Germline CDR1 and CDR2: MDHEN and SYDVKM. The CDR3 consists of 17 residues. This CDR3 is CASSPSGTGGVGYGYTF. The CDR3 DNA is TGTGCCAGCAGTCCCTCCGGGACAGGGGGCGTCGGCTATGGCTACACCTTC.

The J gene is TRBJ1-3, the V gene TRBV7-2; TRBD1 might be the D (6 bases). The CDR3 has 17 amino acids. Germline V gene data show CDR1 as SGHTA and CDR2 as FQGNSA. V was clipped by 3 bases and J by 0 bases, with 15 bases between them. The CDR3 DNA reads TGTGCCAGCAGCTTGCGGACAGTGATTAGCTCTGGAAACACCATATATTTT. It translates to CASSLRTVISSGNTIYF.

The chain combines TRBV6-5 with TRBJ2-2; tentatively, D is TRBD2 (5 bases). Looked up from germline, CDR1 is MNHEY and CDR2 is SVGAGI. Between the trimmed V and J ends, which lost 5 bases and 9 bases, there was a span of 13 bases. CDR3 length: 13 residues. The CDR3: CASSPGGPRELFF. CDR3 bases: TGTGCCAGCAGTCCCGGCGGGCCAAGGGAGCTGTTTTTT.

V gene TRBV21-1 combines with J gene TRBJ2-7; TRBD1 was called by the table and not checked on the DNA. TRBV21-1 corresponds to a pseudogene. The CDR3 spans 14 residues. The CDR3 nucleotides are TGTGCCAGCAGCAAAGGGGGACGCCCGGGACAGGGTGGTGTC. Amino acids: CASSKGGRPGQGGV.

The chain is built from TRBV6-2 or TRBV6-3 and TRBJ2-3; TRBD2 is a possible D gene (5 bases). Trimming took off 6 bases at V and 2 bases at J, with 27 bases between the two ends. Germline V CDR1 and CDR2: MNHEY, SVGEGT. There are 19 residues in the CDR3. CDR3 DNA: TGTGCCAGCAGCCATAAGGAGGTCTTAGGACCCGTCAACACAGATACGCAGTATTTT. This encodes CASSHKEVLGPVNTDTQYF.

The chain carries TRBV28 and TRBJ2-5, with TRBD1 identical over 7 bases. Germline V gene sequence: CDR1 MDHEN, CDR2 SYDVKM. This CDR3 has 13 amino acids. Trimming cost V 8 bases and J 3 bases; bases outside gene matches: 6. CDR3 amino acids: CASLMTGKETQYF. The DNA of the CDR3 is TGTGCCAGCCTCATGACAGGGAAAGAGACCCAGTACTTC.

This chain connects TRBV5-1 to TRBJ1-6; tentatively, D is TRBD1 (6 bases). The germline V and J ends were trimmed by 0 bases and 8 bases, with 9 bases remaining between them. CDR3 size: 14 residues. Germline V lookup: CDR1 SGHRS, CDR2 YFSETQ. CDR3 amino acids: CASSLGQEDSPLHF. As DNA, the CDR3 is TGCGCCAGCAGCTTGGGACAGGAAGATTCACCCCTCCACTTT. The full variable domain, in which reference TRBV5-1 and TRBJ1-6 provide the parts outside the CDR3, is KAGVTQTPRYLIKTRGQQVTLSCSPISGHRSVSWYQQTPGQGLQFLFEYFSETQRNKGNFPGRFSGRQFSNSRSEMNVSTLELGDSALYLCASSLGQEDSPLHFGNGTRLTVT.

The chain joins TRBV5-5 to TRBJ2-7, with D perhaps TRBD1 (5 bases). CDR3 length: 14 amino acids. Looked up from germline, CDR1 is SGHKS and CDR2 is YYEKEE (reference sequence). The V gene lost 7 bases and the J gene lost 1 base, with 15 bases spanning the gap. Written as DNA, the CDR3 is TGTGCCAGCTTTGACAGAGAGAAATCCTACGAGCAGTACTTC. Amino acids: CASFDREKSYEQYF.

The chain carries TRBV1 and TRBJ2-3; the DNA was not used to check the table's D call, TRBD2. TRBV1 is noted as a pseudogene. The CDR3 is 16 residues long. CDR3 DNA: TGCACCAGCAGCCAAGATTTGCGGGAGACCACAGATACGCAGTATTTT. This translates into CTSSQDLRETTDTQYF.

Of note for this clone: Relative to the germline gene, one junction end is altered; a read error may explain this. The chain carries TRBV15 and TRBJ2-2; D may be TRBD2 (7 bases). Germline V lookup: CDR1 LNHNV, CDR2 YYDKDF (reference sequence). This CDR3 region has 17 residues. The CDR3 DNA follows: TGTGCCACCAGCAAGAACGGCGGGGGCCCGAAGACCGGGGAGCTGTTTTTT. It specifies CATSKNGGGPKTGELFF.

The chain carries TRBV6-2 or TRBV6-3 and TRBJ2-1, with D unresolved. Germline V CDR1 and CDR2: MNHEY, SVGEGT. The CDR3 consists of 13 residues. Trimming took 6 bases from V and 8 from J, leaving 14 bases between them. The CDR3 DNA follows: TGTGCCAGCAGCCAAGACGCGGCAGATGAGCAGTTCTTC. Translated, it gives CASSQDAADEQFF.

This chain joins TRBV11-1 and TRBJ1-2; D possibly corresponds to TRBD1 (5 bases). The V gene lost 7 bases and the J gene lost 5 bases, with 14 bases spanning the gap. CDR1 is SGHAT and CDR2 is FQDESV in the germline V gene (reference sequence). This CDR3 contains 13 residues. The CDR3 protein is CASTDRGGYGYTF. In DNA form, the CDR3 reads TGTGCCAGCACCGATCGCGGGGGTTATGGCTACACCTTC.

Written as DNA, the CDR3 is TGTGCCACCAGCAGAGGGACTAGCGCCCGCTCCTACAATGAGCAGTTCTTC. Its translation: CATSRGTSARSYNEQFF. The V gene is TRBV15, the J gene TRBJ2-1; 9 positions match TRBD2. The CDR3 loop spans 17 amino acids. The germline V gene has CDR1 LNHNV and CDR2 YYDKDF (reference sequence). The V gene end was trimmed by 1 base and the J gene end by 0 bases; junction bases not matched to a gene: 4.

The gene calls are TRBV3-1 (or the pseudogene TRBV3-2) and TRBJ2-1; 7 bases are a match to TRBD2. This CDR3 spans 15 amino acids. V shed 4 bases, J shed 11 bases, and the junction held 14 bases outside the gene matches. CDR1 and CDR2 from the germline V gene are LGHDT and YNNKEL (reference sequence). This chain's CDR3 is CASSPSREGWAKQFF. The CDR3 region has the DNA TGTGCCAGCAGCCCGAGTAGGGAGGGGTGGGCCAAGCAGTTCTTC.

The chain joins TRBV19 to TRBJ2-5; the match to TRBD2 covers 7 bases. The junction had 16 bases not matched to a gene; V was cut back by 7 bases and J by 5 bases. Germline lookup yields CDR1 LNHDA and CDR2 SQIVND (reference sequence). The CDR3 has 16 amino acids. Here the CDR3 reads CASKGGGSSPGETQYF. The CDR3 DNA reads TGTGCCAGTAAAGGTGGCGGGAGTTCCCCGGGGGAGACCCAGTACTTC.

The V call is TRBV5-1, the J call TRBJ2-3; D might be TRBD2 (6 bases). Trimming cost V 6 bases and J 2 bases, with 13 bases left between them. The CDR3 is 14 residues long. Germline CDR1 reads SGHRS; CDR2 reads YFSETQ. CDR3 nucleotides: TGCGCCAGCAACCCGGGAGTTTACACAGATACGCAGTATTTT. It specifies CASNPGVYTDTQYF.

The rearrangement joins TRBV4-1 to TRBJ2-1; 9 positions match TRBD1. This CDR3 has 14 amino acids. Germline V lookup: CDR1 MGHRA, CDR2 YSYEKL. With V trimmed by 8 bases and J by 7 bases, 9 bases remained unmatched. The CDR3 region has the DNA TGCGCCAGCTCTACAGGGGGCCTCGGTAATGAGCAGTTCTTC. Translating gives CASSTGGLGNEQFF.

Here the CDR3 reads CASSEWGVDTQYF. The CDR3 DNA reads TGTGCCAGCAGTGAATGGGGGGTCGATACGCAGTATTTT. The chain is built from TRBV2 and TRBJ2-3; TRBD2 might be the D (6 bases). This CDR3 spans 13 amino acids. The V and J ends lost 2 bases and 6 bases respectively, with 9 bases between them. The V gene's germline CDR1 is SNHLY and CDR2 FYNNEI.

This chain joins TRBV28 and TRBJ2-2, with TRBD2 as a possible D gene (6 bases). Looked up from germline, CDR1 is MDHEN and CDR2 is SYDVKM. This CDR3 is 15 amino acids long. Trimming removed 3 bases at V and 1 base at J, with 9 bases between. CDR3 protein: CASSLLGGNTGELFF. In DNA, the CDR3 is TGTGCCAGCAGTTTGCTGGGGGGGAACACCGGGGAGCTGTTTTTT.

This chain links TRBV12-3 or TRBV12-4 with TRBJ1-1; a weak D match, TRBD1 (5 bases). This CDR3 has 13 residues. Trimming left V 7 bases short and J 4 bases short, with 13 bases between. The CDR3 DNA reads TGTGCCAGCACCGCCGGGGGGGGCACTGAAGCTTTCTTT. Its protein is CASTAGGGTEAFF.

This clone was detected only once. The chain is built from TRBV27 and TRBJ1-2, with TRBD1 identical over 7 bases. Per germline, CDR1 MNHEY and CDR2 SMNVEV (reference sequence). CDR3 length equals 14 residues. The V and J ends lost 7 bases and 4 bases, in that order; junction bases with no gene match: 9. CDR3 coding DNA: TGTGCCAGCAAGGGGGCCCTGGGGGGCTATGGCTACACCTTC. This encodes CASKGALGGYGYTF.

The V gene is TRBV13, the J gene TRBJ2-1; D is unresolved. V lost 4 bases, J lost 3 bases, and 19 bases lay in between. This CDR3 comprises 17 residues. The germline V gene has CDR1 PRHDT and CDR2 FYEKMQ (reference sequence). The CDR3 region has the DNA TGTGCCAGCAGCTCAGTTCAGAACCCTCTTGTCTACAATGAGCAGTTCTTC. It translates to CASSSVQNPLVYNEQFF.

The CDR3 DNA follows: TGTGCCAGCAGTCTAGGACAGGGCACTGAAGCTTTCTTT. Encoded protein: CASSLGQGTEAFF. The chain couples TRBV6-6 to TRBJ1-1; the match to TRBD1 covers 8 bases. The CDR3 is 13 amino acids. V lost 5 bases, J lost 4 bases, and 3 bases stayed unmatched. Germline loops: CDR1 MNHNY, CDR2 SVGAGI (reference sequence).

This sequence joins TRBV6-6 and TRBJ1-2; D is unresolved. There are 13 residues in the CDR3. In germline, CDR1 is MNHNY, CDR2 SVGAGI (reference sequence). Trimming removed 5 bases at V and 1 base at J, with 8 bases between. CDR3 protein: CASSPNFNYGYTF. CDR3 sequence (DNA): TGTGCCAGCAGTCCAAATTTTAACTATGGCTACACCTTC.